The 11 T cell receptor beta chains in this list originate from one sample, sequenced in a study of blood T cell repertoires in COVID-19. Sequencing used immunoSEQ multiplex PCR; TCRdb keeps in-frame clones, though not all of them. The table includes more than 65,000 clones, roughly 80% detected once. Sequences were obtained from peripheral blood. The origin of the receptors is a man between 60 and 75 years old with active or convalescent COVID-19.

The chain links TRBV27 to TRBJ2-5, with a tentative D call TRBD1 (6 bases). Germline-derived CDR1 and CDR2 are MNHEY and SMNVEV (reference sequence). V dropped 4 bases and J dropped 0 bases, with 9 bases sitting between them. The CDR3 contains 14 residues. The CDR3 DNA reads TGTGCCAGCAGTTCCGGACAGAACCAAGAGACCCAGTACTTC. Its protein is CASSSGQNQETQYF.

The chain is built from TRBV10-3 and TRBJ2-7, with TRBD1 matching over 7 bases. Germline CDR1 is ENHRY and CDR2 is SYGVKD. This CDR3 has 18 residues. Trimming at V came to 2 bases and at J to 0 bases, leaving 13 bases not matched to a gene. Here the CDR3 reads CAISEPVNPGQPSYEQYF. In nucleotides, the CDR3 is TGTGCCATCAGTGAGCCGGTAAACCCGGGACAGCCCTCCTACGAGCAGTACTTC.

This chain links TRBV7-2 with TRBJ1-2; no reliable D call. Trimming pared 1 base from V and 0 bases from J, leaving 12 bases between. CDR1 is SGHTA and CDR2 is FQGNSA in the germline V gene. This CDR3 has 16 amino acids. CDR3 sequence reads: CASSLGDTRPNYGYTF. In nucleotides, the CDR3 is TGTGCCAGCAGCTTAGGAGACACAAGACCTAACTATGGCTACACCTTC.

The CDR3 here is CASTLSSGSYQETQYF. Here the CDR3 DNA reads TGTGCCAGCACCTTGTCTAGTGGATCGTACCAAGAGACCCAGTACTTC. V gene TRBV9 combines with J gene TRBJ2-5; D gene uncertain. The CDR3 runs to 16 residues. With 6 bases removed from V and 0 bases from J, the gap between germline ends came to 18 bases. Germline CDR1 SGDLS, CDR2 YYNGEE.

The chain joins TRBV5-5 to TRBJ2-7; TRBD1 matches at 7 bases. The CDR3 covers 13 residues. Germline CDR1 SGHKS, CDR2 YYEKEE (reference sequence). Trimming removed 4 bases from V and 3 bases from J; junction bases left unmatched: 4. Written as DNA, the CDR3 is TGTGCCAGCAGCCTATCAGGGGGCTACGAGCAGTACTTC. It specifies CASSLSGGYEQYF.

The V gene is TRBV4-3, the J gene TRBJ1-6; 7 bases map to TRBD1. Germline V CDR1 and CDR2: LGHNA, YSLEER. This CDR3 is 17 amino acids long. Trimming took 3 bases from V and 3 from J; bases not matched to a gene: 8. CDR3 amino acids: CASSQGQTVLYNSPLHF. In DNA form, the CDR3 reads TGCGCCAGCAGCCAGGGACAGACAGTACTCTATAATTCACCCCTCCACTTT.

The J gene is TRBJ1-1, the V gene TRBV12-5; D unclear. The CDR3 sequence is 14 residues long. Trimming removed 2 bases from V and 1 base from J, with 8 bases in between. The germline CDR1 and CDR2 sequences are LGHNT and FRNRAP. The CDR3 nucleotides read TGTGCTAGTGGTTTGCTTTGGCAGAACACTGAAGCTTTCTTT. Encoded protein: CASGLLWQNTEAFF. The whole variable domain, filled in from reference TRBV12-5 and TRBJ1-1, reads DARVTQTPRHKVTEMGQEVTMRCQPILGHNTVFWYRQTMMQGLELLAYFRNRAPLDDSGMPKDRFSAEMPDATLATLKIQPSEPRDSAVYFCASGLLWQNTEAFFGQGTRLTVV.

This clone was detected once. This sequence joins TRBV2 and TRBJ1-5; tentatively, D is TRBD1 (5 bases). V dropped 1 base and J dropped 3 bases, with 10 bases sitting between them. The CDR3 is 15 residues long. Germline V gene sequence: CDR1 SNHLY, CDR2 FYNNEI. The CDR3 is CASSEGPGFNQPQHF. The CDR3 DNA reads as TGTGCCAGCAGTGAAGGACCAGGGTTCAATCAGCCCCAGCATTTT.

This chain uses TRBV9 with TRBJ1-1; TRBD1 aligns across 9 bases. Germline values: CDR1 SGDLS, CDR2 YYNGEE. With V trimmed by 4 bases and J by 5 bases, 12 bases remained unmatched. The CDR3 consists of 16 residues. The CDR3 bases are TGTGCCAGCAGCAGAGAGGGGGACAGGGCCTGGACTGAAGCTTTCTTT. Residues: CASSREGDRAWTEAFF.

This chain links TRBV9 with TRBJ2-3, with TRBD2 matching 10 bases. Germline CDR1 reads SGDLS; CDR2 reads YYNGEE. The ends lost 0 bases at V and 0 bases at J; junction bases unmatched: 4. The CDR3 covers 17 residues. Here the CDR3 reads CASSVAASGGSTDTQYF. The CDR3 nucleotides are TGTGCCAGCAGCGTAGCTGCTAGCGGGGGTAGCACAGATACGCAGTATTTT. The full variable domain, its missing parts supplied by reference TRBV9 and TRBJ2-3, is DSGVTQTPKHLITATGQRVTLRCSPRSGDLSVYWYQQSLDQGLQFLIQYYNGEERAKGNILERFSAQQFPDLHSELNLSSLELGDSALYFCASSVAASGGSTDTQYFGPGTRLTVL.

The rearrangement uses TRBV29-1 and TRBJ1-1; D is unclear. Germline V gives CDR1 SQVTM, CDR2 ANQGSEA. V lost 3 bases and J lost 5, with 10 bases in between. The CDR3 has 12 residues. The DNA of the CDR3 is TGCAGCGTTGAGAAGGGCGGGACTGAAGCTTTCTTT. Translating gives CSVEKGGTEAFF. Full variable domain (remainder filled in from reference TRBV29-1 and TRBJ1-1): SAVISQKPSRDICQRGTSLTIQCQVDSQVTMMFWYRQQPGQSLTLIATANQGSEATYESGFVIDKFPISRPNLTFSTLTVSNMSPEDSSIYLCSVEKGGTEAFFGQGTRLTVV.